The rows below give T cell receptor beta chains drawn from one sample of a study of CD8 T cells in Susac syndrome. TCRdb fed the immunoSEQ multiplex PCR reads into MiXCR, producing one record per CDR3 protein. The sample holds about 80,000 distinct CDR3 sequences, 95% to 96% seen once. The sequencing sample was made of CD8+ T cells from PBMCs. Every receptor here comes from a human donor with Susac syndrome. The CDR3 runs from the conserved cysteine through the conserved F or W. The D gene is left open where the match is weak. Expanded clones get a size class; other rows say once, few or many, or leave the size out.

len	j_gene	d_gene	abundance	v_gene	CDR3nt	CDR3aa
15	TRBJ2-1	.	.	TRBV2	TGTGCCAGATCCGGGGAGTGGCGGGGGCGCAGTGAGCAGTTCTTC	CARSGEWRGRSEQFF
14	TRBJ1-1	TRBD1	once	TRBV7-2	TGTGCCAGCAGCTTAACAGGAGGGGGCTACGGAGCTTTCTTT	CASSLTGGGYGAFF
11	TRBJ2-7	.	.	TRBV6-5	TGTGCCAGCAGTTACGGCGGTGAGCAGTACTTC	CASSYGGEQYF
11	TRBJ2-5	.	few	TRBV29-1	TGCAGCGTTGGTGATGGGGGGACCCAGTACTTC	CSVGDGGTQYF
15	TRBJ1-2	.	.	TRBV7-9	TGTGCCAGCAGCTTAGGGTCGCAGCTTCCCTATGGCTACACCTTC	CASSLGSQLPYGYTF
15	TRBJ2-7	TRBD1	once	TRBV20-1	TGCAGTGCTAGAGATATCGGGACAGGGTCCTACGAGCAGTACTTC	CSARDIGTGSYEQYF
17	TRBJ1-5	TRBD1	.	TRBV9	TGTGCCAGCACCCTGGACAGGGGATTTTATAGCAATCAGCCCCAGCATTTT	CASTLDRGFYSNQPQHF
13	TRBJ2-1	.	.	TRBV24-1	TGTGCCACCGGGGCCAGGGGGGGAGATGAGCAGTTCTTC	CATGARGGDEQFF
13	TRBJ2-1	TRBD2	.	TRBV14	TGTGCCAGCAGCCAGGTAGCGGGAAATGAGCAGTTCTTC	CASSQVAGNEQFF
14	TRBJ1-1	.	.	TRBV20-1	TGCAGTGCTCGCTGGACAGTCATGAACACTGAAGCTTTCTTT	CSARWTVMNTEAFF
10	TRBJ2-1	.	.	TRBV4-1	TGCGCCAGCAGCCAGGAGGGGTTGTTCTTC	CASSQEGLFF
16	TRBJ2-5	TRBD1	.	TRBV3-1	TGTGCCAGCAGCCGTGGGACAGCGGCAAAACAAGAGACCCAGTACTTC	CASSRGTAAKQETQYF
14	TRBJ2-5	.	.	TRBV27	TGTGCCAGCAGTTTATCTCTAGGGGTCGAGACCCAGTACTTC	CASSLSLGVETQYF
14	TRBJ2-1	.	.	TRBV19	TGTGCCAGTAGTATATTAGCGACCGACAATGAGCAGTTCTTC	CASSILATDNEQFF
14	TRBJ2-5	TRBD1	.	TRBV20-1	TGCAGTGCTGCTCGGGACAGGGGCAGGGAGACCCAGTACTTC	CSAARDRGRETQYF
15	TRBJ1-2	.	.	TRBV5-1	TGCGCCAGCAGCTTGGTAAGGGGCGAGGGCTATGGCTACACCTTC	CASSLVRGEGYGYTF
14	TRBJ2-5	.	.	TRBV9	TGTGCCAGCAGCGTAGGGCATGCGGAAGAGACCCAGTACTTC	CASSVGHAEETQYF
16	TRBJ2-1	TRBD2	.	TRBV12-5	TGTGCTAGTGGTTTCCAAAGAGCGGGGGGGCTGGATGAGCAGTTCTTC	CASGFQRAGGLDEQFF
14	TRBJ2-1	.	.	TRBV6-5	TGTGCCAGCAGTTACTCTGACAGATACAATGAGCAGTTCTTC	CASSYSDRYNEQFF
14	TRBJ2-7	TRBD2	.	TRBV20-1	TGCAGTGCTACAAGCGGGAGGGCCGGGGACGAGCAGTACTTC	CSATSGRAGDEQYF
12	TRBJ2-1	.	.	TRBV29-1	TGCAGCGTTGAAGGGAGGCCCCAAGAGCAGTTCTTC	CSVEGRPQEQFF
14	TRBJ1-2	.	.	TRBV13	TGTGCCAGCAGCTTAGAGGCAGGAATCTATGGCTACACCTTC	CASSLEAGIYGYTF
14	TRBJ1-5	.	.	TRBV24-1	TGTGCCACCAGTCCGGGGGATAGCAATCAGCCCCAGCATTTT	CATSPGDSNQPQHF
12	TRBJ2-7	.	.	TRBV7-6	TGTGCCAGCAGCTTAGGCGAGAACGAGCAGTACTTC	CASSLGENEQYF
16	TRBJ2-7	.	.	TRBV20-1	TGCAGTGCTAGTCTTCGTGGGTTAGGACAAGCCTACGAGCAGTACTTC	CSASLRGLGQAYEQYF
13	TRBJ1-5	.	once	TRBV4-1	TGCGCCAGCAGCATGGCTTTCGGGGAGCCCCAGCATTTT	CASSMAFGEPQHF
13	TRBJ2-3	.	.	TRBV9	TGTGCCAGCAGCGTAGTCAGCACAGATACGCAATATTTT	CASSVVSTDTQYF
15	TRBJ2-6	.	.	TRBV27	TGTGCCAGCAGTCCGGACATCTCTGGGGCCAACGTCCTGACTTTC	CASSPDISGANVLTF
16	TRBJ2-1	TRBD2	.	TRBV6-2/TRBV6-3	TGTGCCAGCAGCGTGTCTAGCGGGAGTTCCTACAATGAGCAGTTCTTC	CASSVSSGSSYNEQFF
17	TRBJ2-5	TRBD2	.	TRBV6-5	TGTGCCAGCAGTTACACACATAAAGCGGGGCGAATAAGGGACCAGTACTTC	CASSYTHKAGRIRDQYF
12	TRBJ2-1	.	.	TRBV29-1	TGCAGCGCCTGGGGGAGCCGACATGAGCAGTTCTTC	CSAWGSRHEQFF
14	TRBJ2-7	.	.	TRBV5-4	TGTGCCAGCAGCGATCGACTGGGACCCTACGAGCAGTACTTC	CASSDRLGPYEQYF
10	TRBJ1-1	.	.	TRBV29-1	TGCAGCGTTTTCAGGGCCGAAGCTTTCTTT	CSVFRAEAFF
13	TRBJ2-7	.	.	TRBV29-1	TGCAGCGTTGAACAGGGGGGTACCTACGAGCAGTACTTC	CSVEQGGTYEQYF
12	TRBJ2-1	.	.	TRBV7-2	TGTGCCAGCAGGGGTCCCTACAATGAGCAGTTCTTC	CASRGPYNEQFF
9	TRBJ2-1	.	.	TRBV20-1	TGCAGTACCTACAATGAGCAGTTCTTC	CSTYNEQFF
12	TRBJ1-2	.	.	TRBV29-1	TGCAGCGTGGTCCGGGACATTTATGGCTACACCTTC	CSVVRDIYGYTF
13	TRBJ1-4	.	once	TRBV29-1	TGCAGCGTTGGTCGCGGAGATAATGAAAAACTGTTTTTT	CSVGRGDNEKLFF
17	TRBJ1-5	TRBD1	.	TRBV20-1	TGCAGTGCTAGGGGACAGGGGCCACGCCTCGGGCATCAGCCCCAGCATTTT	CSARGQGPRLGHQPQHF
15	TRBJ2-1	TRBD2	.	TRBV15	TGTGCCACCAGCAGAGTAGCGGGGACGAACAATGAGCAGTTCTTC	CATSRVAGTNNEQFF
16	TRBJ1-1	.	.	TRBV7-2	TGTGCCAGCAGCCCCCGGCAGGCGGGTAGGAACACTGAAGCTTTCTTT	CASSPRQAGRNTEAFF
13	TRBJ1-6	.	.	TRBV4-3	TGCGCCAGCAGCCGGGACCAGAATTCACCCCTCCACTTT	CASSRDQNSPLHF
13	TRBJ2-5	.	once	TRBV19	TGTGCCAGTAGGTTGGCGGGGCAAGAGACCCAGTACTTC	CASRLAGQETQYF
11	TRBJ2-1	TRBD2	once	TRBV15	TGTGCCACCTTCGGGGGGAATGAGCAGTTCTTC	CATFGGNEQFF
14	TRBJ1-3	.	.	TRBV7-8	TGTGCCAGCAGCTTAGACGTTTATCAGAACACCATATATTTT	CASSLDVYQNTIYF
14	TRBJ2-7	TRBD1	.	TRBV4-1	TGCGCCAGCAGCCCTGCCGGAACAGGGGATGAGCAGTACTTC	CASSPAGTGDEQYF
16	TRBJ2-1	TRBD2	.	TRBV29-1	TGCAGCGTCACCTCCGTGGCGGGAGGGCCCGAGAATGAGCAGTTCTTC	CSVTSVAGGPENEQFF
18	TRBJ2-3	TRBD2	.	TRBV3-1	TGTGCCAGCAGCCCTTCCGGAACCTGGACTAGCGGGAGGGCCTCGCAGTATTTT	CASSPSGTWTSGRASQYF
17	TRBJ2-6	.	.	TRBV5-1	TGCGCCAGCAGCGGAGGGGACACCTACTCTGGGGCCAACGTCCTGACTTTC	CASSGGDTYSGANVLTF
12	TRBJ1-1	.	.	TRBV5-1	TGCGCCAGCAGCGGGGGTAAGACTGAAGCTTTCTTT	CASSGGKTEAFF
11	TRBJ1-1	.	.	TRBV6-1	TGTGCCAGCGGGAACGGGGCTGAAGCTTTCTTT	CASGNGAEAFF
13	TRBJ1-2	.	.	TRBV28	TGTGCCAGCAGTTTACGGGGCCTTCGTGGCTACACCTTC	CASSLRGLRGYTF
14	TRBJ1-5	.	.	TRBV29-1	TGCAGCGCCACATTAATGGACCCAAATCAGCCCCAGCATTTT	CSATLMDPNQPQHF
15	TRBJ2-1	.	.	TRBV14	TGTGCCAGCAGCCTAGCTAGGAGCTCCTACAATGAGCAGTTCTTC	CASSLARSSYNEQFF
12	TRBJ2-1	.	.	TRBV19	TGTGCCAGTAGTACCGGATACAATGAGCAGTTCTTC	CASSTGYNEQFF
14	TRBJ2-1	.	.	TRBV6-4	TGTGCCAGCAGTAACAGTCGATACAAAGATGAGCAGTTCTTC	CASSNSRYKDEQFF